This entry is about one TCR beta chain. Its antigen is as yet unknown. The data were obtained in a study of CXCR3-negative and CXCR3-positive naive CD8 T cells. Study results and caveats: A higher hydrophobicity marked the TRB CDR3s of CXCR3-positive naive cells versus CXCR3-negative naive cells. Naive subsets were similarly diverse, while memory CD8+ repertoires were much less diverse. In naive cells, CXCR3-negative and CXCR3-positive subsets had similar TRBV-TRBJ usage; memory cells differed. Between one naive subset and the other, surface CD5 was comparable, and TCR strength was inferred from TRB CDR3 properties.

The authors made the TRB cDNA libraries by 5' RACE using UMI labels. From its re-call of the 5' RACE reads, TCRdb lists each CDR3 protein once, without DNA. The sample table sets out about 120,000 distinct CDR3 sequences. CDR3 length equals 13 residues. In germline, CDR1 is SGHDT, CDR2 YYEEEE. Naivety in CD8+ T cells corresponded to a CD45RO-CCR7+CD27+CD95- phenotype. The chain has TRBV5-6 and TRBJ2-5; TCRdb picks TRBD2, but there is no DNA to check that call. The sample consisted of naive CXCR3+ CD8+ T cells from blood. Subset reported: CD45RO-CCR7+CD27+CD95- naive CD8+ T cells expressing CXCR3 (TNR3+). The sequence derives from a human donor in good health. Some clones in this sample may be carry-over from other donors' samples. The CDR3 reads CASSLGTSGTQYF.